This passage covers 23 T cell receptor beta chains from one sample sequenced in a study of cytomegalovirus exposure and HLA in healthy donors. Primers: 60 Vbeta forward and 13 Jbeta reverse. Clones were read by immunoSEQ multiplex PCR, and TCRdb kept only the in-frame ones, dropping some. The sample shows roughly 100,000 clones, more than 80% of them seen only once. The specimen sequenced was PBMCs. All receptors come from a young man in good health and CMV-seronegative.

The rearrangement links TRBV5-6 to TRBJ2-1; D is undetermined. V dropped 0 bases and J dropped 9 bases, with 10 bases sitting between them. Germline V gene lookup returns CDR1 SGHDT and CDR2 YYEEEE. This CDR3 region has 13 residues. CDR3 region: CASSLVPTTEQFF. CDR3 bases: TGTGCCAGCAGCTTGGTTCCTACCACTGAGCAGTTCTTC.

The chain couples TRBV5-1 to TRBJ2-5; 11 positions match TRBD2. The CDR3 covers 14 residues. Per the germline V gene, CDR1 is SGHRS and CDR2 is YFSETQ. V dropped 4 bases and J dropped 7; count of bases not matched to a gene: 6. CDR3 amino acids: CASSLTSGTGTQYF. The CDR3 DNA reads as TGCGCCAGCAGCCTGACTAGCGGGACAGGGACCCAGTACTTC. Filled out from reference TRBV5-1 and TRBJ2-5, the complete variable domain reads KAGVTQTPRYLIKTRGQQVTLSCSPISGHRSVSWYQQTPGQGLQFLFEYFSETQRNKGNFPGRFSGRQFSNSRSEMNVSTLELGDSALYLCASSLTSGTGTQYFGPGTRLLVL.

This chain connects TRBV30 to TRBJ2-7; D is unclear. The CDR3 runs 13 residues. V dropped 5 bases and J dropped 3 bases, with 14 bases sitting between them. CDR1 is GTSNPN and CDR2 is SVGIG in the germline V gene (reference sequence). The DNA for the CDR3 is TGTGCCTGGGCCCCACTACTATTCTACGAGCAGTACTTC. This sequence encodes CAWAPLLFYEQYF.

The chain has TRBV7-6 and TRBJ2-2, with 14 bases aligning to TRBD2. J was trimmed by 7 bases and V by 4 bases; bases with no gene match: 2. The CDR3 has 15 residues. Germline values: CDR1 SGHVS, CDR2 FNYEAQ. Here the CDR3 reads CASSSGLAGVGELFF. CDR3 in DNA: TGTGCCAGCAGCTCGGGACTAGCGGGAGTCGGGGAGCTGTTTTTT.

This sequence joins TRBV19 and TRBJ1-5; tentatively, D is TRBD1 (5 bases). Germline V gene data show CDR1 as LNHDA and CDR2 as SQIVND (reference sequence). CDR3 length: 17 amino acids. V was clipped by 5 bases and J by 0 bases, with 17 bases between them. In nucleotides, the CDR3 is TGTGCCAGTAGTCGGCGGGGCTGGGGTGCTAGCAATCAGCCCCAGCATTTT. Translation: CASSRRGWGASNQPQHF.

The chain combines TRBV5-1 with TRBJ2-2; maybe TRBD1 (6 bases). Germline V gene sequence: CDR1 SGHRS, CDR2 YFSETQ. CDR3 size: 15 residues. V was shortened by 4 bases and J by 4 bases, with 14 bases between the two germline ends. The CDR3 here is CASSSTGWGTGELFF. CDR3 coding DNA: TGCGCCAGCAGCAGTACAGGGTGGGGCACCGGGGAGCTGTTTTTT.

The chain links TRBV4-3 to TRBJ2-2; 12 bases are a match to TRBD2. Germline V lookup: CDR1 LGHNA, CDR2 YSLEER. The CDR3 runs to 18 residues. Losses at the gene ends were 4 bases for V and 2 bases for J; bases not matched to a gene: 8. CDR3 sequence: CASSPRLAGASNTGELFF. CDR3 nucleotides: TGCGCCAGCAGCCCTCGACTAGCGGGAGCGAGTAACACCGGGGAGCTGTTTTTT.

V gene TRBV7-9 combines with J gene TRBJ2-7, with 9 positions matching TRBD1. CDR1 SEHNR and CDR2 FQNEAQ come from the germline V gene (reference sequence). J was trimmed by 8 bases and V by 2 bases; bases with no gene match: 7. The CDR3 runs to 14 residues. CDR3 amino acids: CASSLTWGTGKQYF. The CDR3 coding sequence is TGTGCCAGCAGCTTAACCTGGGGGACAGGGAAGCAGTACTTC. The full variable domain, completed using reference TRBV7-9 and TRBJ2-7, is DTGVSQNPRHKITKRGQNVTFRCDPISEHNRLYWYRQTLGQGPEFLTYFQNEAQLEKSRLLSDRFSAERPKGSFSTLEIQRTEQGDSAMYLCASSLTWGTGKQYFGPGTRLTVT.

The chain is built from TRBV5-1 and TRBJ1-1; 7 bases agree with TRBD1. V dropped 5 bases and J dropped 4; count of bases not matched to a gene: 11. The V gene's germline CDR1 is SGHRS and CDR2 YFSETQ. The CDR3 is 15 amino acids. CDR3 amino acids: CASSRMRQGRTEAFF. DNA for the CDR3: TGCGCCAGCAGTCGAATGCGACAGGGCCGCACTGAAGCTTTCTTT.

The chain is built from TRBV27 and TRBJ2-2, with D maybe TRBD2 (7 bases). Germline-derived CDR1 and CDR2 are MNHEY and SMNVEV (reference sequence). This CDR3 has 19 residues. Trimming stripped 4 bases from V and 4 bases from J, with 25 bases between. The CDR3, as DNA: TGTGCCAGCAGTTCCCGTGGTTGGGGGGGCGGCTTTGGCACCGGGGAGCTGTTTTTT. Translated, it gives CASSSRGWGGGFGTGELFF.

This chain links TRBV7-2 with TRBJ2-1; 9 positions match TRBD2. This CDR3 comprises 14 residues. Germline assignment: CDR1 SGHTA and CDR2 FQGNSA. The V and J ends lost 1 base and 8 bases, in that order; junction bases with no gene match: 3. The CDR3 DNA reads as TGTGCCAGCAGCTTAGGACTAGCGGATGATGAGCAGTTCTTC. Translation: CASSLGLADDEQFF.

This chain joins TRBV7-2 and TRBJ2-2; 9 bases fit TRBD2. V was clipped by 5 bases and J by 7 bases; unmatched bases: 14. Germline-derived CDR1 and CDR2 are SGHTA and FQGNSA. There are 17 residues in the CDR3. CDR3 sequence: CASSTSALAGRGGELFF. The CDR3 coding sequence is TGTGCCAGCAGCACCTCGGCCCTAGCGGGAAGGGGCGGGGAGCTGTTTTTT. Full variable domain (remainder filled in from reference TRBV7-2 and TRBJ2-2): GAGVSQSPSNKVTEKGKDVELRCDPISGHTALYWYRQSLGQGLEFLIYFQGNSAPDKSGLPSDRFSAERTGGSVSTLTIQRTQQEDSAVYLCASSTSALAGRGGELFFGEGSRLTVL.

The CDR3 region has the DNA TGTGCCAGCAGTCGAGTAGGGACAGGGGGCTACGAGCAGTACTTC. Translation gives CASSRVGTGGYEQYF. The chain uses TRBV28 and TRBJ2-7; 11 bases line up with TRBD1. Trimming cost V 5 bases and J 3 bases; bases outside gene matches: 6. CDR1 is MDHEN, CDR2 SYDVKM, per germline. This CDR3 has 15 amino acids.

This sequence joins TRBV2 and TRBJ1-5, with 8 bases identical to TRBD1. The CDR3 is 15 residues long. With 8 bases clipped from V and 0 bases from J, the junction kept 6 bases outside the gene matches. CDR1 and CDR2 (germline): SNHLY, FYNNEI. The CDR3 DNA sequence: TGTGCCAGCGGACAGGGACACGATAGCAATCAGCCCCAGCATTTT. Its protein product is CASGQGHDSNQPQHF. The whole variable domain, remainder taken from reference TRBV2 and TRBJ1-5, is EPEVTQTPSHQVTQMGQEVILRCVPISNHLYFYWYRQILGQKVEFLVSFYNNEISEKSEIFDDQFSVERPDGSNFTLKIRSTKLEDSAMYFCASGQGHDSNQPQHFGDGTRLSIL.

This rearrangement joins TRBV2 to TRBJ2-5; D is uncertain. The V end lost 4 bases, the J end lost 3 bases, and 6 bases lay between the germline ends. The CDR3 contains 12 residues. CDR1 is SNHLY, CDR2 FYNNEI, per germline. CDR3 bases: TGTGCCAGCAGTGCCTTTAAAGAGACCCAGTACTTC. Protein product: CASSAFKETQYF.

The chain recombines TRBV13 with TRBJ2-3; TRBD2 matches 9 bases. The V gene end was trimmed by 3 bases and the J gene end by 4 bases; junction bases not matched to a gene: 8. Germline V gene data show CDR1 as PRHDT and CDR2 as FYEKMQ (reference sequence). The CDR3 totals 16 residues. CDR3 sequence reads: CASSFRIAGVPDTQYF. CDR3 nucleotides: TGTGCCAGCAGCTTTCGGATAGCGGGAGTCCCAGATACGCAGTATTTT.

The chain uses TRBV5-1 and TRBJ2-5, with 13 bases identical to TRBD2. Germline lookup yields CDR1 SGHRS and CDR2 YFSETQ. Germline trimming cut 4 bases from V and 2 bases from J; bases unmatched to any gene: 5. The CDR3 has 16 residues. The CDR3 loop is CASSPGLAGAQETQYF. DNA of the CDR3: TGCGCCAGCAGCCCCGGACTAGCGGGGGCGCAAGAGACCCAGTACTTC.

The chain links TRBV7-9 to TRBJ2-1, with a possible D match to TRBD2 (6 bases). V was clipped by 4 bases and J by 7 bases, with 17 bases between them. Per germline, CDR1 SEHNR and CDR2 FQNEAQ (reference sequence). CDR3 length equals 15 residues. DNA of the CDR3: TGTGCCAGCAGCTCTCACCGGGAGCGGAGGAATGAGCAGTTCTTC. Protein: CASSSHRERRNEQFF.

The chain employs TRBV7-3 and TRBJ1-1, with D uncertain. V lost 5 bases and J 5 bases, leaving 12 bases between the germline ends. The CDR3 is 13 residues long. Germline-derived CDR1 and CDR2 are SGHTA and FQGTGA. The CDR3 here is CASSPVLSTEAFF. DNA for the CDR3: TGTGCCAGCAGCCCTGTACTGAGTACTGAAGCTTTCTTT.

The CDR3, as DNA: TGTGCCAGCGGTCCGGCACTCGGGTCACCCCTCCACTTT. Amino acid sequence: CASGPALGSPLHF. The J gene is TRBJ1-6, the V gene TRBV6-6; no clear D gene. The V and J ends lost 8 bases and 10 bases respectively, with 15 bases between them. Germline V gives CDR1 MNHNY, CDR2 SVGAGI (reference sequence). CDR3 length: 13 amino acids.

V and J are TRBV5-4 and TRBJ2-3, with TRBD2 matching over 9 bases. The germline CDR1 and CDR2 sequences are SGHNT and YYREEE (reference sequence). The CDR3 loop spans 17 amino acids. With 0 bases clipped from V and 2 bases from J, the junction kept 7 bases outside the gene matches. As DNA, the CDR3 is TGTGCCAGCAGCTTGGTTGCGGGAGGGAGATTCACAGATACGCAGTATTTT. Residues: CASSLVAGGRFTDTQYF.

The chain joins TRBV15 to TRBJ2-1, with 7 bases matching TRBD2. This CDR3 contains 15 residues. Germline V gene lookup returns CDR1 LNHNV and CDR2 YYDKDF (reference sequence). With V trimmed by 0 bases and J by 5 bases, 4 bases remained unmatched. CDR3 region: CATSRDRGLHNEQFF. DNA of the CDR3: TGTGCCACCAGCAGAGATAGGGGACTACACAATGAGCAGTTCTTC.

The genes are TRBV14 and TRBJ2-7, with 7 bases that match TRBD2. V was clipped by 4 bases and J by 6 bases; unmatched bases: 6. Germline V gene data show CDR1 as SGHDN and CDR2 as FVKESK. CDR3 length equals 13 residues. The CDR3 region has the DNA TGTGCCAGCAGCCCCTCGGGCGGGGGCGAGCAGTACTTC. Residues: CASSPSGGGEQYF.